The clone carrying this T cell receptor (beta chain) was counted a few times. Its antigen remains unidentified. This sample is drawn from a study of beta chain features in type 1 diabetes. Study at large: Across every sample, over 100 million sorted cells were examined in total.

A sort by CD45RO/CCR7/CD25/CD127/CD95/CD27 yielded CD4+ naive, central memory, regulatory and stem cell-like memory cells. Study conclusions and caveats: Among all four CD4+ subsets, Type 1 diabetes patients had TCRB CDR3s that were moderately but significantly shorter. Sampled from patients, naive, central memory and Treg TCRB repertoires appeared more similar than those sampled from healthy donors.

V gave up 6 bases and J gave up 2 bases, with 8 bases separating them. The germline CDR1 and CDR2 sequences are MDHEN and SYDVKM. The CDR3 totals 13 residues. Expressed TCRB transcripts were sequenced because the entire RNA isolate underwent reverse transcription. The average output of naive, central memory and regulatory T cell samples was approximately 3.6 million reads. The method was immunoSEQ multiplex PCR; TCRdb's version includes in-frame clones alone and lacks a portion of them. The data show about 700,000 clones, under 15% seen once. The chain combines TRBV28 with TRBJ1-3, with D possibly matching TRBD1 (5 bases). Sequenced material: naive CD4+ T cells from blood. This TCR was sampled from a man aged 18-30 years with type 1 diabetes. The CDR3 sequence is CASRPGPGNTIYF. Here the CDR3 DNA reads TGTGCCAGCAGACCGGGGCCTGGAAACACCATATATTTT.